These T cell receptor beta chains were read from a single sample in a study of T cells in localized non-small cell lung cancer. Profiling relied on immunoSEQ multiplex PCR, and the TCRdb table lists in-frame clones only, not all of them. The sample records about 61,000 clones, approximately 90% being singletons. Sequencing was performed on peripheral blood, taken before any cancer treatment. These receptors originate from a man between 40 and 70 years old with stage I squamous cell lung carcinoma. Both conserved end residues are part of each CDR3. A D gene is named only where the DNA matches it firmly. Clone size appears in some rows only: once, few, many, or a class for an expanded clone.

d_call	v_call	clone_size	j_call	cdr3_nt	cdr3_aa
.	TRBV7-8	.	TRBJ2-7	TGTGCCAGCAGCTCCCCGGTGATTCCTTACGAGCAGTACTTC	CASSSPVIPYEQYF
TRBD1	TRBV7-9	.	TRBJ2-5	TGTGCCAGCAGCTTCTCAGGGGGCCAAGAGACCCAGTACTTC	CASSFSGGQETQYF
.	TRBV7-2	.	TRBJ2-7	TGTGCCAGCAGCTTAGGGACAGCACCCTACGAGCAGTACTTC	CASSLGTAPYEQYF
.	TRBV2	.	TRBJ1-4	TGTGCCAGCACCTATGGCTGGACAACTAATGAAAAACTGTTTTTT	CASTYGWTTNEKLFF
.	TRBV28	.	TRBJ1-1	TGTGCCGTACAGGTTAACATGAACACTGAAGCTTTCTTT	CAVQVNMNTEAFF
TRBD2	TRBV11-2	.	TRBJ2-1	TGTGCCAGCAGCAGGGGACTAGCGGTGGGCTCCTACAATGAGCAGTTCTTC	CASSRGLAVGSYNEQFF
TRBD2	TRBV7-3	.	TRBJ2-1	TGTGCCAGCAGCCCACCCGGGACTAGTAACAATGAGCAGTTCTTC	CASSPPGTSNNEQFF
TRBD1	TRBV7-9	.	TRBJ1-2	TGTGCCAGCAGCTCGGACAGGTTGAACTATGGCTACACCTTC	CASSSDRLNYGYTF
.	TRBV9	once	TRBJ2-7	TGTGCCAGCAGCGTAGACGCATCTAGTAAAAGCTCCTACGAGCAGTACTTC	CASSVDASSKSSYEQYF
TRBD2	TRBV2	.	TRBJ2-1	TGTGCCGGGACCTTAGCGCGGGAGGGTAATGAGCAGTTCTTC	CAGTLAREGNEQFF
.	TRBV18	few	TRBJ2-3	TGTGCCAGCTCACCATCGGGACTCACAGATACGCAGTATTTT	CASSPSGLTDTQYF
TRBD2	TRBV4-2	.	TRBJ2-7	TGTGCCAGCAGCCAAGCGTTCGGACTAGCGGGAGAGCAGTACTTC	CASSQAFGLAGEQYF
.	TRBV5-4	.	TRBJ1-2	TGTGCCAGCAGCTGGGCCCGCAGGGCCGACGCATCTGGCTACACCTTC	CASSWARRADASGYTF
TRBD1	TRBV5-1	once	TRBJ2-1	TGCGCCAGCAGCCCCCGGACCGGGACAGTTGTTCGGGATGAGCAGTTCTTC	CASSPRTGTVVRDEQFF
TRBD2	TRBV27	.	TRBJ2-7	TGTGCCAGCAGCCTCCTACTAGCGGGAGGCTCCTACGAGCAGTACTTC	CASSLLLAGGSYEQYF
TRBD2	TRBV20-1	once	TRBJ2-7	TGCAGTGTTCGACGGGAGGACGAGCAGTACTTC	CSVRREDEQYF
TRBD1	TRBV5-1	.	TRBJ1-4	TGCGCCAGCAGTTATGGGACAGTTGCAACTAATGAAAAACTGTTTTTT	CASSYGTVATNEKLFF
.	TRBV28	few	TRBJ1-1	TGTGCCGCGCGTATGAACACTGAAGCTTTCTTT	CAARMNTEAFF
.	TRBV10-3	.	TRBJ2-1	TGTGCCATCAGTGAGACCCCACGAGGTGAGCAGTTCTTC	CAISETPRGEQFF
TRBD2	TRBV2	.	TRBJ2-7	TGTGCCAGCAGTGTTGTTGGGGGAGGGTCCTACGAGCAGTACTTC	CASSVVGGGSYEQYF
TRBD1	TRBV18	once	TRBJ2-6	TGTGCCAGCTCATTAAAGGGGACAGGGTACTCTGGGGCCAACGTCCTGACTTTC	CASSLKGTGYSGANVLTF
TRBD2	TRBV7-8	.	TRBJ2-2	TGTGCCAGCAGCTTCACTAGCGGGAGGGCCTGGACCGGGGAGCTGTTTTTT	CASSFTSGRAWTGELFF
.	TRBV7-2	.	TRBJ2-7	TGTGCCAGCAGCACCAGGAGCTCCTACGAGCAGTACTTC	CASSTRSSYEQYF
TRBD2	TRBV27	.	TRBJ2-2	TGTGCCAGCAGTTTAGGACTAGGGAGGACCGGGGAGCTGTTTTTT	CASSLGLGRTGELFF
.	TRBV27	.	TRBJ2-1	TGTGCCAGCAGTTTAGGAATTTCCTCCTACAATGAGCAGTTCTTC	CASSLGISSYNEQFF
.	TRBV21-1	.	TRBJ1-1	TGTGCCAGCAGCACGCCTGAAGCTTTCTTT	CASSTPEAFF
TRBD1	TRBV19	few	TRBJ2-3	TGTGCCAGTAGGCGTACAGGGGGGCCAGATACGCAGTATTTT	CASRRTGGPDTQYF
.	TRBV28	.	TRBJ2-7	TGTGGTACGGGAACAACGGCCTACGAGCAGTACTTC	CGTGTTAYEQYF
.	TRBV4-2	.	TRBJ2-5	TGTGCCAGCAGCTTGGGTAACGGGATGATAAAGACCCAGTACTTC	CASSLGNGMIKTQYF
.	TRBV27	once	TRBJ2-1	TGTGCCAGCATGAGAAGAGCGGCCTCCTACAATGAGCAGTTCTTC	CASMRRAASYNEQFF
TRBD1	TRBV7-2	.	TRBJ1-2	TGTGCCAGCAGCTTAGCGCCGGGACAGGGGTTTGATGGCTACACCTTC	CASSLAPGQGFDGYTF
.	TRBV6-6	.	TRBJ2-5	TGTGCCAGCAGTTACTTGGCCCAAGAGACCCAGTACTTC	CASSYLAQETQYF
.	TRBV10-1	.	TRBJ2-3	TGCGCCAGCAGTGAGTCGGGGACCACAAAAGCAGATACGCAGTATTTT	CASSESGTTKADTQYF
.	TRBV5-1	.	TRBJ2-3	TGCGCCAGCAGCTTGGGGACCATCACAGATACGCAGTATTTT	CASSLGTITDTQYF
.	TRBV28	.	TRBJ1-2	TGTGCCACCTGGGGGGGGGTCCCACCAGGTACCTTC	CATWGGVPPGTF
.	TRBV5-4	.	TRBJ2-1	TGTGCCAGCAGCTTAGCAAAGGGATACAATGAGCAGTTCTTC	CASSLAKGYNEQFF